The rows below give T cell receptor beta chains drawn from one sample of a study of cytomegalovirus exposure and HLA in healthy donors. Sequenced by immunoSEQ multiplex PCR; TCRdb stores in-frame clones only, minus some. Of 100,000 to 150,000 clones in the sample, around four fifths were seen once. Sequences were obtained from PBMCs. The receptors shown here come from a male donor in good health and CMV-seronegative. CDR3s include the opening cysteine and the closing phenylalanine or tryptophan. D genes are given only for firm matches. Some rows mark clone size as missing; the rest say once, few, many or name a class of expanded clone.

TRBV29-1	NA	TRBJ2-3	NA	CSPQGPGLSRSDTQYF	TGCAGCCCCCAAGGGCCAGGGTTATCAAGGTCAGATACGCAGTATTTT
TRBV7-6	NA	TRBJ1-3	NA	CASSLLAQTSSGNTIYF	TGTGCCAGCAGCTTATTAGCTCAGACGAGCTCTGGAAACACCATATATTTT
TRBV29-1	NA	TRBJ1-1	few	CSVGDTLMNTEAFF	TGCAGCGTTGGGGACACGCTCATGAACACTGAAGCTTTCTTT
TRBV9	TRBD2	TRBJ2-1	NA	CASSTGTSSYNEQFF	TGTGCCAGCAGCACTGGGACTAGCAGTTACAATGAGCAGTTCTTC
TRBV7-8	TRBD1	TRBJ1-5	NA	CASSLRAPGGHQPQHF	TGTGCCAGCAGCTTACGGGCCCCAGGGGGGCATCAGCCCCAGCATTTT
TRBV7-2	TRBD2	TRBJ2-3	NA	CASSSRVSGTTDTQYF	TGTGCCAGCAGCTCCCGAGTTAGCGGGACCACAGATACGCAGTATTTT
TRBV13	NA	TRBJ2-2	NA	CASSIRQISGELFF	TGTGCCAGCAGCATCAGACAGATCTCAGGGGAGCTGTTTTTT
TRBV19	NA	TRBJ1-2	NA	CASTRGVNGYTF	TGTGCCAGTACTAGAGGTGTAAATGGCTACACCTTC
TRBV4-3	NA	TRBJ1-2	NA	CASSYYRDGNGYTF	TGCGCCAGCAGCTACTACAGGGACGGTAACGGCTACACCTTC
TRBV7-2	TRBD2	TRBJ2-1	NA	CASSRSRGGLGNEQFF	TGTGCCAGCAGCCGATCCCGGGGGGGGTTGGGCAATGAGCAGTTCTTC
TRBV28	TRBD1	TRBJ1-4	NA	CASSVSHRGPGKLLF	TGTGCCAGCAGTGTCAGCCACAGGGGGCCGGGAAAACTGCTTTTT
TRBV5-6	TRBD1	TRBJ2-1	NA	CASSLPGQGDEQFF	TGTGCCAGCAGCTTGCCCGGACAGGGGGATGAGCAGTTCTTC
TRBV9	TRBD2	TRBJ2-6	NA	CASSALGGEHSGANVLTF	TGTGCCAGCAGCGCCCTGGGAGGGGAACACTCTGGGGCCAACGTCCTGACTTTC
TRBV27	TRBD1	TRBJ2-3	NA	CASSTAGQGPQYF	TGTGCCAGCAGTACAGCAGGACAGGGTCCGCAGTATTTT
TRBV27	TRBD1	TRBJ2-7	NA	CASSAHAGTGPYEQYF	TGTGCCAGCAGTGCCCACGCCGGGACAGGGCCCTACGAGCAGTACTTC
TRBV10-2	TRBD1	TRBJ1-5	few	CASSEWETGDNQPQHF	TGCGCCAGCAGTGAGTGGGAGACAGGGGACAATCAGCCCCAGCATTTT
TRBV18	NA	TRBJ1-2	NA	CASSHQVRQEKRGYTF	TGTGCCAGCTCACACCAAGTCAGACAGGAGAAACGTGGCTACACCTTC
TRBV15	TRBD1	TRBJ1-4	NA	CATSRRGQWDEKLFF	TGTGCCACCAGCAGGAGGGGGCAGTGGGATGAAAAACTGTTTTTT
TRBV11-2	TRBD2	TRBJ2-2	NA	CASSFRPLSGRSTGELFF	TGTGCCAGCAGCTTCCGTCCTCTTAGCGGGAGAAGCACCGGGGAGCTGTTTTTT
TRBV5-4	TRBD1	TRBJ2-7	few	CASSSFGTGGEQYF	TGTGCCAGCAGCTCTTTCGGGACAGGGGGCGAGCAGTACTTC
TRBV19	NA	TRBJ1-5	NA	CASSADLGTYQPQHF	TGTGCCAGTAGTGCCGACTTGGGTACTTACCAGCCCCAGCATTTT
TRBV7-2	TRBD2	TRBJ2-1	NA	CASSLEGSGRAGPYNEQFF	TGTGCCAGCAGCTTAGAGGGTAGCGGGAGGGCAGGACCCTACAATGAGCAGTTCTTC
TRBV28	NA	TRBJ2-2	once	CASTLQFANTGELFF	TGTGCCAGCACCCTACAGTTCGCGAACACCGGGGAGCTGTTTTTT
TRBV7-2	TRBD2	TRBJ2-7	NA	CASSLGLAGGGEQYF	TGTGCCAGCAGCTTAGGACTAGCGGGGGGGGGCGAGCAGTACTTC
TRBV9	TRBD1	TRBJ2-7	NA	CASSVAGQGYEQYF	TGTGCCAGCAGCGTAGCGGGACAGGGTTACGAGCAGTACTTC
TRBV7-9	TRBD1	TRBJ1-2	NA	CSSSLQGQGNYGYTF	TGTTCCAGCAGCTTACAGGGACAGGGCAACTATGGCTACACCTTC
TRBV15	NA	TRBJ2-7	NA	CATSRPGEAYEQYF	TGTGCCACCAGCAGACCGGGGGAGGCCTACGAGCAGTACTTC
TRBV6-1	TRBD1	TRBJ1-4	few	CASSDGGQFNEKLFF	TGTGCCAGCAGTGACGGGGGACAGTTTAATGAAAAACTGTTTTTT
TRBV6-1	NA	TRBJ2-2	NA	CASMRGGQAGELFF	TGTGCCAGCATGAGGGGGGGGCAGGCCGGGGAGCTGTTTTTT
TRBV14	TRBD2	TRBJ2-1	NA	CASSPVTSGNYNEQFF	TGTGCCAGCAGCCCTGTAACTAGCGGCAACTACAATGAGCAGTTCTTC
TRBV11-3	TRBD2	TRBJ2-1	NA	CASSLTLAGGYNEQFF	TGTGCCAGCAGCTTAACCCTAGCGGGAGGCTACAATGAGCAGTTCTTC
TRBV7-8	NA	TRBJ2-3	NA	CASSQAADTQYF	TGTGCCAGCAGCCAAGCCGCAGATACGCAGTATTTT
TRBV10-3	NA	TRBJ2-3	NA	CATDRGGVDTQYF	TGTGCCACGGACCGCGGCGGGGTAGATACGCAGTATTTT
TRBV9	TRBD1	TRBJ2-7	NA	CASSVGGTGLSYEQYF	TGTGCCAGCAGCGTAGGGGGGACAGGCCTTTCCTACGAGCAGTACTTC
TRBV28	TRBD1	TRBJ2-7	NA	CASRPQGSPYEQYF	TGTGCCAGCAGACCACAGGGGTCCCCCTACGAGCAGTACTTC
TRBV5-5	TRBD1	TRBJ2-7	once	CASSIETGARAYEQYF	TGTGCCAGCAGCATCGAGACAGGGGCGAGAGCCTACGAGCAGTACTTC
TRBV4-3	NA	TRBJ2-7	NA	CASSQETGASYEQYF	TGCGCCAGCAGCCAAGAGACGGGAGCCTCCTACGAGCAGTACTTC
TRBV15	NA	TRBJ1-5	NA	CATSGGSSSNQPQHF	TGTGCCACCAGCGGGGGGAGTTCAAGCAATCAGCCCCAGCATTTT
TRBV6-5	TRBD1	TRBJ2-3	NA	CASSYVGTGSTDTQYF	TGTGCCAGCAGTTACGTCGGGACAGGTAGCACAGATACGCAGTATTTT
TRBV29-1	TRBD1	TRBJ1-4	NA	CSVRQGREKLFF	TGCAGCGTTCGACAGGGTAGGGAAAAACTGTTTTTT
TRBV11-3	NA	TRBJ2-5	NA	CASQGGWRETQYF	TGTGCCAGCCAGGGTGGGTGGCGAGAGACCCAGTACTTC